This T cell receptor (beta chain) was sequenced in a study of CD8 T cells in ankylosing spondylitis (dated by TCRdb to the late 2010s). About the investigation overall: To find TCR variants linked to disease, the study profiled T cell receptor beta repertoires in ankylosing spondylitis patients and healthy donors. Peripheral blood was sampled, and synovial fluid was additionally collected from ankylosing spondylitis patients. In total, the full study cohort was made up of nearly 110 healthy donors and 25 ankylosing spondylitis patients. Beyond this particular receptor, the publication reports: The disease-linked clones showed a CD8+ phenotype and occurred at relatively low frequencies in peripheral blood. The disease-linked clones were reported as significantly enriched in matched synovial fluid samples from ankylosing spondylitis patients. Some TCR beta motif variants had previously been reported in synovial fluid and blood of reactive arthritis patients, which suggested common disease-initiation mechanisms. A TCR beta motif of fewer than 10 highly homologous amino acid variants appeared characteristic of blood from ankylosing spondylitis patients.

This clonotype was seen a few times. Its antigen is unknown. No qualities accompany the bases; no much larger clone lies one base away. TCRdb lists the instrument as Illumina HiSeq 2500. Quantitative 5'-RACE with molecular barcodes was the method used to prepare the TCR beta libraries. The study's own analysis went as follows. To identify disease-linked TCR variants, a new computational method was used, one built on a probabilistic model of VDJ rearrangement. TCRdb handled the public reads itself, with Q25 trimming in fastp and clone calling in MiXCR, and kept productive beta chains. Merged by CDR3 protein, the rows form single entries marked with the most common genes and DNA. None of the V and J calls come from the authors' own analysis; TCRdb made them. Present in this sample are around 390,000 distinct CDR3 sequences, 20% to 25% of which were seen just once. Roughly a sixth of the sample lies in the top ten.

The sample comprised blood, either unsorted or a sorted T cell fraction (not recorded which). This clonotype was sampled from a male donor with ankylosing spondylitis.

The encoded CDR3 is CASSFSSRNTEAFF. The DNA is TGCGCCAGCAGCTTCTCCTCCCGTAACACTGAAGCTTTCTTT. The rearranged chain carries TRBV5-1 and TRBJ1-1; no D gene can be assigned with confidence. From the cysteine through the phenylalanine, the CDR3 covers 14 amino acids. Only CDR3 DNA remains: 42 bases, in frame from the first base. Reading the germline V gene gives CDR1 SGHRS and CDR2 YFSETQ. V and J lose 2 bases and 2 bases, and a span of 10 bases separates them.